This T cell receptor beta chain was observed in a study of immune aging and cytomegalovirus after organ transplant (dated by TCRdb to the early 2020s). With respect to the entire study: All transplant recipients received three-drug immunosuppression with prednisone, tacrolimus, and mycophenolate.

Study-wide conclusions, independent of this receptor: Post-transplant increases in aged-phenotype cells were observed regardless of clone size, following viremia and occurring earlier in large clones (days 200-264) than in small clones. Because CD57 was not measured in the sequencing data, a conservative gene-based aging definition was used instead. TEMRA cells made up a larger share of large clones, and the seven largest clones (around 1,900 cells) gained aged and TEMRA cells while losing TCM cells.

V has 7 bases trimmed and J has 6 bases trimmed; junction bases matching no gene number 13. CDR1 and CDR2, looked up from the germline V gene, are MNHEY and SVGEGT. Measured from the cysteine to the phenylalanine, the CDR3 is 15 residues long. Here the CDR3 DNA is all that survives: 45 bases in frame from base 1. Sample time point, as interpreted from the label and publication: five sample-tagged time points from pre-transplant (day -1) to day 368 post-transplant, pooled. Thawed PBMC were stimulated with a CMV IE-1 overlapping peptide library for 11 to 12 hours, with no transport inhibitors added. Thawed cells were rested overnight and then stimulated in R10 medium with CD28/CD49d costimulation. The IE-1 peptide library was composed of 15-amino-acid peptides with overlaps of 11 amino acids. Each time point was barcoded using BD Single-Cell Multiplexing Kit Sample Tags, after which the barcoded samples were pooled and stained with oligo-conjugated anti-CD45RA plus sorting antibodies. A BD FACSAria III was used to sort CMV-responsive CD8+CD137+ and CD4+CD154+ T cells at 4-way purity. Blood samples were drawn into EDTA vacutainers and processed by Ficoll gradient within 1-24 hours.

In regard to this clonotype: The antigen it recognizes is unknown. No base-level quality is on record; no much larger clone is a single base apart.

Receptor libraries were prepared by single-cell sequencing. The instrument was an Illumina NovaSeq 6000. The BD Rhapsody Targeted mRNA and AbSeq Reagent Kit, in a microwell format, was used for cell capture and library preparation. The libraries included TCR, sample tags, AbSeq, and targeted mRNA from the Human T-Cell Expression Panel, along with custom TOX and TOX2 primers. Sequencing of the libraries was done on an Illumina NovaSeq. The authors' analysis ran thus. The analysis covered about 10,000 cells in total, of which some 6,900 were CD8 T cells and around 4,500 were CD8 T cells with an identifiable TCR CDR3. The BD Rhapsody Targeted Analysis Pipeline, including V(D)J processing, was run on the Seven Bridges Genomics platform to process the raw data. SeqGeq 1.6.0 was used for quality control, Sample Tag demultiplexing with Lex-BDSMK, clone identification with VDJ Explorer, and Seurat clustering. A clone was considered non-expanded if it made up <1% of CD8 T cells, and considered a clonal expansion if it made up >2.5% of the sample. The public reads were run again by TCRdb, first through fastp at Q25 and then through MiXCR, and only productive beta chains were kept. All rows with the same CDR3 protein become a single entry with the most common DNA and genes. None of the V and J calls come from the authors' own analysis; TCRdb made them. Recorded for this sample are around 21,000 distinct CDR3 sequences; around 34% of them occurred a single time. The ten biggest clones cover less than 30% of the sample.

This clonotype originated in a female donor who had a heart transplant and CMV viremia. The sample was CMV peptide-activated CD4+ and CD8+ T cells sorted from blood, taken at five time points, pooled. Reading the label with the study, this specimen's cell subset or site is: sorted CD8+CD137+ and CD4+CD154+ T cells after about 11 h CMV IE-1 peptide stimulation. The rearrangement joined TRBV6-2 or TRBV6-3 to TRBJ2-7; TRBD1 agrees with 9 junctional bases. The bases read TGTGCCAGCACGAAAGCGGGACAGGGATCCCCCGAGCAGTACTTC. Its amino acids are CASTKAGQGSPEQYF.